Below, 29 T cell receptor beta chains from the same sample are listed, as sequenced in a study of prognosis after radiotherapy for stage I lung cancer. Two-round multiplex PCR, the amplification method, yielded TCR beta CDR3 from genomic DNA. Every TRBV and TRBJ gene had its own specific primer in first-round PCR. TCRdb itself ran the multiplex PCR reads through MiXCR, one entry per CDR3 protein. The sample includes some 34,000 distinct CDR3 sequences, 25% to 40% of them seen just once. Source: PBMCs, taken before or after stereotactic body radiation therapy (not recorded which). Receptors were obtained from a donor aged 50 or older with non-small cell lung cancer.

This clonotype was found many times. The rearrangement links TRBV29-1 to TRBJ2-2; possible D gene TRBD2, 6 bases. Trimming took 7 bases from V and 7 from J, leaving 16 bases between them. The CDR3 is 13 residues long. Germline V gene data show CDR1 as SQVTM and CDR2 as ANQGSEA. For the CDR3, the DNA is TGCAGCGCCTCGACTAGTTCCAACGGGGAGCTGTTTTTT. Its protein is CSASTSSNGELFF.

This clonotype has a count of ten or more. This chain uses TRBV5-1 with TRBJ2-5, with D perhaps matching TRBD1 (6 bases). V lost 4 bases and J 1 base, leaving 11 bases between the germline ends. Germline V gene data show CDR1 as SGHRS and CDR2 as YFSETQ. This CDR3 contains 14 residues. CDR3 in amino acids: CASSVGQTQETQYF. The CDR3 bases are TGCGCCAGCAGCGTCGGACAGACCCAAGAGACCCAGTACTTC.

Regarding this clonotype: This may be a read error, as it is one base from a much larger clone. V usage is TRBV6-1 and J usage is TRBJ1-5; D gene ambiguous. The germline CDR1 and CDR2 sequences are MNHNS and SASEGT. The CDR3 sequence is 14 residues long. CDR3 amino acids: CARSELGPNRPQHF. CDR3 sequence (DNA): TGTGCCAGAAGTGAACTTGGGCCGAATCGGCCCCAGCATTTT.

This clonotype has a count of ten or more. The chain links TRBV7-9 to TRBJ2-3, with 7 bases lining up with TRBD1. Per the germline V gene, CDR1 is SEHNR and CDR2 is FQNEAQ (reference sequence). There are 16 residues in the CDR3. Trimming at V came to 1 base and at J to 0 bases, leaving 4 bases not matched to a gene. CDR3 nucleotide sequence: TGTGCCAGCAGCTTAGGATGGGACAGTAGCACAGATACGCAGTATTTT. Translated, it gives CASSLGWDSSTDTQYF.

The rearrangement links TRBV27 to TRBJ2-2, with D possibly being TRBD1 or TRBD2 (5 bases each). Trimming cost V 5 bases and J 6 bases, with 13 bases left between them. The germline gives CDR1 MNHEY, CDR2 SMNVEV (reference sequence). The length of the CDR3 is 14 residues. This CDR3 is CASSPPMGAGELFF. The DNA of the CDR3 is TGTGCCAGCAGTCCCCCTATGGGGGCCGGGGAGCTGTTTTTT.

This clonotype was detected ten times or more. The chain combines TRBV28 with TRBJ1-1; weak D call: TRBD1 (5 bases). CDR3 length: 14 amino acids. Trimming shortened V by 1 base and J by 0 bases, and 6 bases separated the two germline ends. Germline assignment: CDR1 MDHEN and CDR2 SYDVKM. The CDR3 nucleotides read TGTGCCAGCAGTTTATTGGGGGTGAACACTGAAGCTTTCTTT. It translates to CASSLLGVNTEAFF.

In its sample, this clonotype was seen many times. The chain employs TRBV9 and TRBJ1-3, with no clear D. The ends were cut back, 0 bases at V and 0 bases at J, with 7 bases in the middle. Germline-derived CDR1 and CDR2 are SGDLS and YYNGEE. This CDR3 is 15 amino acids long. In nucleotides, the CDR3 is TGTGCCAGCAGCGTAGGAAGCAACTCTGGAAACACCATATATTTT. Amino acid sequence: CASSVGSNSGNTIYF.

The sample holds many counts of this clonotype. This sequence joins TRBV2 and TRBJ1-5; unclear D gene. V lost 6 bases to trimming and J lost 0 bases, with 12 bases between them. The CDR3 has 15 amino acids. CDR1 is SNHLY and CDR2 is FYNNEI in the germline V gene. Written as DNA, the CDR3 is TGTGCCAGCAGAAAGGCAGACTATAGCAATCAGCCCCAGCATTTT. It is translated as CASRKADYSNQPQHF.

This clonotype counts as medium-sized (0.01 to 0.1%). This chain uses TRBV7-9 with TRBJ2-1; a weak D match, TRBD1 (5 bases). Between the trimmed V and J ends, which lost 3 bases and 9 bases, there was a span of 15 bases. CDR1 SEHNR and CDR2 FQNEAQ come from the germline V gene (reference sequence). This CDR3 has 14 residues. CDR3 protein: CASSFSGPGSEQFF. The DNA of the CDR3 is TGTGCCAGCAGCTTTTCAGGGCCTGGCAGTGAGCAGTTCTTC.

This clonotype came up many times. The rearrangement joins TRBV11-2 to TRBJ2-7; a possible D gene is TRBD2 (5 bases). The CDR3 totals 14 residues. Germline values: CDR1 SGHAT, CDR2 FQNNGV. V lost 2 bases and J 2 bases, leaving 10 bases between the germline ends. CDR3 sequence (DNA): TGTGCCAGCAGCTTACCGGAGGCGACCTACGAGCAGTACTTC. Amino acid sequence: CASSLPEATYEQYF.

This clonotype was seen many times. The chain links TRBV5-6 to TRBJ1-1; 7 nucleotides agree with TRBD1. Germline CDR1 SGHDT, CDR2 YYEEEE. The trim removed 3 bases at V and 1 base at J, leaving 9 bases unmatched. The CDR3 is 16 residues long. CDR3 residues: CASSYPGQRSNTEAFF. The CDR3 nucleotides are TGTGCCAGCAGCTATCCGGGACAGAGATCGAACACTGAAGCTTTCTTT.

Notes on this clonotype: A read error is the likely source, as a far larger clone sits one nucleotide away. The chain has TRBV7-2 and TRBJ1-1, with 8 bases matching TRBD1. Looked up from germline, CDR1 is SGHTA and CDR2 is FQGNSA. CDR3 size: 17 residues. The DNA for the CDR3 is TGTGCCAGCAGCTCTTTCCGGGGACAGGTAATGAACAATGAAGCTTTCTTT. This codes for CASSSFRGQVMNNEAFF. Together with reference TRBV7-2 and TRBJ1-1, the CDR3 gives the full variable domain: GAGVSQSPSNKVTEKGKDVELRCDPISGHTALYWYRQSLGQGLEFLIYFQGNSAPDKSGLPSDRFSAERTGGSVSTLTIQRTQQEDSAVYLCASSSFRGQVMNNEAFFGQGTRLTVV.

This clonotype was counted a single time. V and J are TRBV2 and TRBJ2-2; D uncertain. The CDR3 sequence is 13 residues long. Germline-derived CDR1 and CDR2 are SNHLY and FYNNEI. The V end was cut by 5 bases, the J end by 6 bases, with 10 bases between. The CDR3 is CASSCTESGELFF. DNA for the CDR3: TGTGCCAGCAGTTGTACAGAATCCGGGGAGCTGTTTTTT.

Judged by abundance, this clonotype is medium-sized. J is TRBJ1-6 and V is TRBV19, with 8 bases that match TRBD1. Looked up from germline, CDR1 is LNHDA and CDR2 is SQIVND (reference sequence). The CDR3 is 14 amino acids. The V and J ends lost 7 bases and 10 bases, in that order; junction bases with no gene match: 9. The CDR3 loop is CASNRQGRGSPLHF. The CDR3 nucleotides are TGTGCCAGTAACCGACAGGGGAGGGGATCACCCCTCCACTTT.

This clonotype was seen repeatedly, ten times or more. The chain links TRBV6-7 to TRBJ2-1; 10 nucleotides align to TRBD2. TRBV6-7 is classed as an ORF, of uncertain function. Losses at the gene ends were 5 bases for V and 0 bases for J; bases not matched to a gene: 7. CDR3 length: 17 residues. CDR3 bases: TGTGCCAGCAGTAGGGGACTAGCGCTAAGCTCCTACAATGAGCAGTTCTTC. Translating gives CASSRGLALSSYNEQFF.

The chain links TRBV11-2 to TRBJ1-1, with D uncertain. The CDR3 runs 17 residues. The germline V and J ends were trimmed by 4 bases and 0 bases, with 18 bases remaining between them. Germline CDR1 is SGHAT and CDR2 is FQNNGV. The CDR3 spells CASSSTSIGLVNTEAFF. CDR3 nucleotide sequence: TGTGCCAGCAGCTCAACCTCTATAGGACTTGTGAACACTGAAGCTTTCTTT.

This clonotype came up many times. The rearrangement uses TRBV11-1 and TRBJ2-6; no clear D. V was cut by 5 bases and J by 5 bases, with 13 bases left in between. The germline CDR1 and CDR2 sequences are SGHAT and FQDESV (reference sequence). This CDR3 has 15 amino acids. CDR3 nucleotides: TGTGCCAGCAGCCCCGGGTCCGAGTGGGCCAACGTCCTGACTTTC. As protein: CASSPGSEWANVLTF.

The chain employs TRBV28 and TRBJ1-3; 9 bases fit TRBD1. Looked up from germline, CDR1 is MDHEN and CDR2 is SYDVKM. The CDR3 is made up of 14 amino acids. V gave up 6 bases and J gave up 1 base; unmatched junction bases: 1. CDR3 sequence (DNA): TGTGCCAGCAGGGGGACAGGGTCTGGAAACACCATATATTTT. Its translation: CASRGTGSGNTIYF.

To note about this clonotype: At one boundary the junction diverges from the germline segment, which might be a read error. The genes are TRBV11-2 and TRBJ1-1; D possibly corresponds to TRBD1 (5 bases). The CDR3 length is 14 residues. Per germline, CDR1 SGHAT and CDR2 FQNNGV. CDR3 protein: CASSLQGMMAEAFF. CDR3 nucleotides: TGTGCCAGCAGCTTACAGGGTATGATGGCTGAAGCTTTCTTC.

This clonotype was seen only a few times. This clone may be a read error of a much larger clone one base away. The V call is TRBV6-5, the J call TRBJ1-1; weak D call: TRBD1 (6 bases). Trimming pared 4 bases from V and 3 bases from J, leaving 9 bases between. Germline V CDR1 and CDR2: MNHEY, SVGAGI. CDR3 length equals 13 residues. Here the CDR3 DNA reads TGTGCCAGCAGTTGGGGGGCGGACACTGAAGCTTTCTTT. It is translated as CASSWGADTEAFF.

This clonotype appeared a few times. A far larger clone is only one base removed, so a read error is likely. The chain combines TRBV6-6 with TRBJ1-6; maybe TRBD1 (5 bases). This CDR3 region has 19 residues. Germline V gene sequence: CDR1 MNHNY, CDR2 SVGAGI (reference sequence). Trimming shortened V by 0 bases and J by 0 bases, and 15 bases separated the two germline ends. The CDR3, as DNA: TGTGCCAGCAGTTACTCTGGGGCAGGGAGGTTCTCCTATAATTCACCCCTCCACTTT. This encodes CASSYSGAGRFSYNSPLHF.

In its sample, this clonotype was seen many times. This chain joins TRBV3-1 and TRBJ1-3, with D perhaps matching TRBD1 (6 bases). This CDR3 is built from 15 residues. Trimming cost V 5 bases and J 1 base, with 12 bases left between them. CDR1 and CDR2 from the germline V gene are LGHDT and YNNKEL (reference sequence). The CDR3 DNA is TGTGCCAGCAGCGATTCAGGGGTTTCTGGAAACACCATATATTTT. It specifies CASSDSGVSGNTIYF.

This clonotype was found many times. The chain combines TRBV12-3 or TRBV12-4 with TRBJ2-2; weak D call: TRBD1 (6 bases). The CDR3 loop spans 14 amino acids. The ends were cut back, 5 bases at V and 8 bases at J, with 15 bases in the middle. CDR3 coding DNA: TGTGCCAGCAGTACCACACAGGGCGCTGGGGAGCTGTTTTTT. It encodes CASSTTQGAGELFF.

This rearrangement joins TRBV6-2 or TRBV6-3 to TRBJ2-3, with D perhaps TRBD1 (5 bases). Germline assignment: CDR1 MNHEY and CDR2 SVGEGT. CDR3 length: 12 amino acids. The V and J ends lost 6 bases and 8 bases respectively, with 12 bases between them. The CDR3 spells CASRLAGSTQYF. CDR3 nucleotides: TGTGCCAGCAGGCTCGCAGGGTCTACGCAGTATTTT.

This clonotype has only a few counts. Possible read error: a much larger clone is one base away. The chain uses TRBV28 and TRBJ1-4; D remains ambiguous. Germline-derived CDR1 and CDR2 are MDHEN and SYDVKM. Trimming pared 6 bases from V and 10 bases from J, leaving 21 bases between. The CDR3 contains 15 residues. DNA for the CDR3: TGTGCCAGCAGAATTTCCGGGTCCCTAAAGGGAAAACTGTTTTTT. Translated: CASRISGSLKGKLFF.

This clonotype occurred many times. This chain uses TRBV19 with TRBJ1-5, with 10 bases that match TRBD1. J gave up 3 bases and V 5 bases, and 7 bases lay outside the gene matches. The CDR3 sequence is 16 residues long. CDR1 LNHDA and CDR2 SQIVND come from the germline V gene (reference sequence). This CDR3 is CASSPQTGGPNQPQHF. DNA for the CDR3: TGTGCCAGTAGTCCCCAGACAGGGGGCCCCAATCAGCCCCAGCATTTT. The full variable domain, with the rest looked up from reference TRBV19 and TRBJ1-5, is DGGITQSPKYLFRKEGQNVTLSCEQNLNHDAMYWYRQDPGQGLRLIYYSQIVNDFQKGDIAEGYSVSREKKESFPLTVTSAQKNPTAFYLCASSPQTGGPNQPQHFGDGTRLSIL.

About this clonotype itself: A much bigger clone sits one base away, suggesting this may be a read error. The J gene is TRBJ1-1, the V gene TRBV5-8, with TRBD1 matching 9 bases. Germline trimming cut 4 bases from V and 2 bases from J; bases unmatched to any gene: 9. The CDR3 covers 16 residues. CDR1 and CDR2 from the germline V gene are SGHTS and YDEGEE. CDR3 sequence reads: CASSIVQGAGNTEAFF. The CDR3 nucleotides are TGTGCCAGCAGCATAGTACAGGGGGCGGGAAACACTGAAGCTTTCTTT.

This clonotype was counted at least ten times. This chain connects TRBV6-1 to TRBJ2-5; tentatively, D is TRBD2 (6 bases). Germline values: CDR1 MNHNS, CDR2 SASEGT. The CDR3 contains 16 residues. V was trimmed by 6 bases and J by 0 bases, leaving 17 bases between them. CDR3 DNA: TGTGCCAGCAGCCCTCAGCGGGCGGCAAACCAAGAGACCCAGTACTTC. As protein: CASSPQRAANQETQYF.

This clonotype has a count of ten or more. V and J are TRBV7-6 and TRBJ1-1; D gene unclear. The germline gives CDR1 SGHVS, CDR2 FNYEAQ. Trimming took 3 bases from V and 0 from J, leaving 14 bases between them. The CDR3 is 16 amino acids. The CDR3 coding sequence is TGTGCCAGCAGCTTGTCGAGTGGCAGATTGAACACTGAAGCTTTCTTT. This sequence encodes CASSLSSGRLNTEAFF. Together with reference TRBV7-6 and TRBJ1-1, the CDR3 gives the full variable domain: GAGVSQSPRYKVTKRGQDVALRCDPISGHVSLYWYRQALGQGPEFLTYFNYEAQQDKSGLPNDRFSAERPEGSISTLTIQRTEQRDSAMYRCASSLSSGRLNTEAFFGQGTRLTVV.